The rows below give T cell receptor beta chains drawn from one sample of a study of regulatory T cells in long-lasting Graves disease. TCRdb re-analysed the multiplex PCR reads in MiXCR, keeping a single row per CDR3 protein. Here the sample spans some 560,000 distinct CDR3 sequences, roughly 15% being singletons. These sequences were also reported in another study, on T cells in Graves' hyperthyroidism and ophthalmopathy.

Sequenced material: peripheral blood mononuclear cells (PBMCs), taken at new diagnosis, from a patient treated with antithyroid drugs. These receptors all come from a woman aged 40 to 65 with Graves disease. CDR3s include the opening cysteine and the closing phenylalanine or tryptophan. The order of the fields is D gene, J gene, V gene, clone size, CDR3 DNA, CDR3 protein. A D gene is named only where the DNA matches it firmly. The size field is filled for only some rows; it gives once, few, many or a size class.

d_call: .; j_call: TRBJ2-3; v_call: TRBV28; clone_size: few; cdr3_nt: TGTGCCAGCAGAGTAGATGCCACAGATACGCAGTATTTT; cdr3_aa: CASRVDATDTQYF
d_call: TRBD2; j_call: TRBJ2-3; v_call: TRBV9; clone_size: .; cdr3_nt: TGTGCCAGCAGCGTAGGGGAGGGAACAGATACGCAGTATTTT; cdr3_aa: CASSVGEGTDTQYF
d_call: TRBD1; j_call: TRBJ2-3; v_call: TRBV7-6; clone_size: many; cdr3_nt: TGTGCCAGCAGCCCAGGCGGGACAGGGTCAGGAGATACGCAGTATTTT; cdr3_aa: CASSPGGTGSGDTQYF
d_call: TRBD2; j_call: TRBJ2-3; v_call: TRBV27; clone_size: .; cdr3_nt: TGTGCCAGCAGTTTAAAGGGGACTAGCGGGGTTAGCACAGATACGCGGTATTTT; cdr3_aa: CASSLKGTSGVSTDTRYF
d_call: .; j_call: TRBJ1-5; v_call: TRBV12-3/TRBV12-4; clone_size: many; cdr3_nt: TGTGCCAGCAGTCCCCAGGCCACGGGGCCCCAGCATTTT; cdr3_aa: CASSPQATGPQHF
d_call: .; j_call: TRBJ1-4; v_call: TRBV6-2/TRBV6-3; clone_size: .; cdr3_nt: TGTGCCAGCAGTCGAGACACCCGAGGGCGTACTAATGAAAAACTGGTTTTT; cdr3_aa: CASSRDTRGRTNEKLVF
d_call: .; j_call: TRBJ2-2; v_call: TRBV30; clone_size: many; cdr3_nt: TGTGCCTGGAGTGTCGGACGTTTGATCGGGGAGCTGTTTTTT; cdr3_aa: CAWSVGRLIGELFF
d_call: .; j_call: TRBJ2-2; v_call: TRBV3-1; clone_size: .; cdr3_nt: TGTGCCAGCAGCCAAGAATCGGCCTCGGGGAACACCGGGGAGCTGTTTTTT; cdr3_aa: CASSQESASGNTGELFF
d_call: TRBD1; j_call: TRBJ1-4; v_call: TRBV28; clone_size: many; cdr3_nt: TGTGCCAGCAGCTACCGGGACAGGGATGAAAAACTGTTTTTT; cdr3_aa: CASSYRDRDEKLFF
d_call: .; j_call: TRBJ2-1; v_call: TRBV27; clone_size: .; cdr3_nt: TGTGCCAGCAGTTTCTCAAGTCTTAATGAGCAGTTCTTC; cdr3_aa: CASSFSSLNEQFF
d_call: TRBD1; j_call: TRBJ2-1; v_call: TRBV6-1; clone_size: few; cdr3_nt: TGTGCCAGCAGTGGAACAGGGGGGTTATCCAATGAGCAGTTCTTC; cdr3_aa: CASSGTGGLSNEQFF
d_call: .; j_call: TRBJ2-1; v_call: TRBV20-1; clone_size: many; cdr3_nt: TGCAGTGCTAGAGGACTAGGGGCCCTAAGCTCCTACAATGAGCAGTTCTTC; cdr3_aa: CSARGLGALSSYNEQFF
d_call: TRBD1; j_call: TRBJ1-6; v_call: TRBV12-3/TRBV12-4; clone_size: .; cdr3_nt: TGTGCCAGCAGTCCCTTCGGACAGGGGAATTCACCCCTCCACTTT; cdr3_aa: CASSPFGQGNSPLHF
d_call: .; j_call: TRBJ1-1; v_call: TRBV4-1; clone_size: few; cdr3_nt: TGCGCCAGCAGCCAAGATTTGGGGTCCACTGAAGCTTTCTTT; cdr3_aa: CASSQDLGSTEAFF
d_call: TRBD1; j_call: TRBJ1-1; v_call: TRBV11-2; clone_size: many; cdr3_nt: TGTGCCAGCAGTCCTGACAGGGGCGACACTGAAGCTTTCTTT; cdr3_aa: CASSPDRGDTEAFF
d_call: TRBD2; j_call: TRBJ2-5; v_call: TRBV7-6; clone_size: few; cdr3_nt: TGTGCCAGCAGCTTGGGACTAGCGGGGATTCAAGAGACCCAGTACTTC; cdr3_aa: CASSLGLAGIQETQYF
d_call: .; j_call: TRBJ1-5; v_call: TRBV4-1; clone_size: many; cdr3_nt: TGCGCCAGCAGCCCAAGGGCATGGGGTAATCAGCCCCAGCATTTT; cdr3_aa: CASSPRAWGNQPQHF
d_call: TRBD1; j_call: TRBJ1-1; v_call: TRBV5-1; clone_size: many; cdr3_nt: TGTGCCAGCAGTCTACAGGGGGCAAACACTGAAGCTTTCTTT; cdr3_aa: CASSLQGANTEAFF
d_call: .; j_call: TRBJ2-1; v_call: TRBV5-1; clone_size: few; cdr3_nt: TGCGCCAGCAGCTTGCCAGGGATCTACAATGAGCAGTTCTTC; cdr3_aa: CASSLPGIYNEQFF
d_call: .; j_call: TRBJ1-1; v_call: TRBV7-2; clone_size: many; cdr3_nt: TGTGCCAGCAGCTTAATGGGAATGAACACTGAAGCTTTCTTT; cdr3_aa: CASSLMGMNTEAFF
d_call: .; j_call: TRBJ1-2; v_call: TRBV12-3/TRBV12-4; clone_size: many; cdr3_nt: TGTGCCAGCAGCCAAGATACGTATTATGGCTACACCTTC; cdr3_aa: CASSQDTYYGYTF
d_call: TRBD1; j_call: TRBJ1-4; v_call: TRBV28; clone_size: many; cdr3_nt: TGTGCCAGCAGTCTGGACCGGGACAGGATTAATGAAAAACTGTTTTTT; cdr3_aa: CASSLDRDRINEKLFF
d_call: TRBD1; j_call: TRBJ1-5; v_call: TRBV19; clone_size: few; cdr3_nt: TGTGCCAGTGCAATAAACAGGGGAAGCAATCAGCCCCAGCATTTT; cdr3_aa: CASAINRGSNQPQHF
d_call: TRBD1; j_call: TRBJ2-2; v_call: TRBV30; clone_size: few; cdr3_nt: TGTGCCTGGAGCCGGGACAGGGGGCGATTCGGGGAGCTGTTTTTT; cdr3_aa: CAWSRDRGRFGELFF
d_call: .; j_call: TRBJ2-5; v_call: TRBV20-1; clone_size: many; cdr3_nt: TGCAGTGCTAGGCGGGGGCCAGGGGAGACCCAGTACTTC; cdr3_aa: CSARRGPGETQYF
d_call: TRBD2; j_call: TRBJ2-1; v_call: TRBV7-3; clone_size: many; cdr3_nt: TGTGCCAGCAGCTCACTAGCGGGGGGCCTCGGCCAGTTCTTC; cdr3_aa: CASSSLAGGLGQFF
d_call: .; j_call: TRBJ2-1; v_call: TRBV12-3/TRBV12-4; clone_size: many; cdr3_nt: TGTGCCACCTCACAAGTCAATGAGCAGTTCTTC; cdr3_aa: CATSQVNEQFF
d_call: TRBD2; j_call: TRBJ2-5; v_call: TRBV27; clone_size: .; cdr3_nt: TGTGCCAGCAGCCCAGGTAGCGGGAAGGTCGAAGAGACCCAGTACTTC; cdr3_aa: CASSPGSGKVEETQYF
d_call: .; j_call: TRBJ2-1; v_call: TRBV6-1; clone_size: many; cdr3_nt: TGTGCCAGCTTTACAGCGTACAATGAGCAGTTCTTC; cdr3_aa: CASFTAYNEQFF
d_call: TRBD1; j_call: TRBJ2-1; v_call: TRBV20-1; clone_size: few; cdr3_nt: TGCAGTGCTAGAGACCGGGACAGGGGGGTCAATGAGCAGTTCTTC; cdr3_aa: CSARDRDRGVNEQFF
d_call: TRBD1; j_call: TRBJ1-2; v_call: TRBV6-5; clone_size: many; cdr3_nt: TGTGCCAGCAGTTCTGGACAGGGAACCTCGTATGGCTACACCTTC; cdr3_aa: CASSSGQGTSYGYTF
d_call: TRBD2; j_call: TRBJ2-1; v_call: TRBV24-1; clone_size: many; cdr3_nt: TGTGCCACCAGTGGGGTTAGCGGGGGCACCTACAATGAGCAGTTCTTC; cdr3_aa: CATSGVSGGTYNEQFF
d_call: TRBD2; j_call: TRBJ2-3; v_call: TRBV12-3/TRBV12-4; clone_size: many; cdr3_nt: TGTGCCAGCAGTTTACCCTCCCTAGCGGGGTGGACAGATACGCAGTATTTT; cdr3_aa: CASSLPSLAGWTDTQYF
d_call: .; j_call: TRBJ1-5; v_call: TRBV20-1; clone_size: .; cdr3_nt: TGCAGTGCTAGAGATCAGGCGGGTGGCAATCAGCCCCAGCATTTT; cdr3_aa: CSARDQAGGNQPQHF
d_call: .; j_call: TRBJ2-3; v_call: TRBV7-9; clone_size: few; cdr3_nt: TGTGCCAGCAGCCCGGACCGTTCTTCGGATACGCAGTATTTT; cdr3_aa: CASSPDRSSDTQYF
d_call: TRBD2; j_call: TRBJ2-3; v_call: TRBV20-1; clone_size: .; cdr3_nt: TGCAGTGCCACCCGACTCGGCGGGGGGCTGGATACGCAGTATTTT; cdr3_aa: CSATRLGGGLDTQYF
d_call: .; j_call: TRBJ1-5; v_call: TRBV7-6; clone_size: few; cdr3_nt: TGTGCCAGCAGTATTAGCAGAGGGAAATTAAGCAATCAGCCCCAGCATTTT; cdr3_aa: CASSISRGKLSNQPQHF